These T cell receptor beta chains were read from a single sample in a study of neurological immune-mediated disorders. Each CDR3 protein gets one entry after TCRdb re-called the 5' RACE reads with MiXCR. This sample has 27,000 or so distinct CDR3 sequences, with around 20% found just once. The specimen was PBMCs. The receptors were gathered from a woman in her fifties or sixties in good health. The CDR3 runs from the conserved cysteine through the conserved F or W. The D gene is left open where the match is weak. Not all rows give a size; the values are once, few, many and, for expanded clones, a class.

j_call: TRBJ1-5; v_call: TRBV19; d_call: NA; clone_size: few; cdr3_nt: TGTGCCAGTAGTATATTCGGGACAATAAACAATCAGCCCCAGCATTTT; cdr3_aa: CASSIFGTINNQPQHF
j_call: TRBJ2-7; v_call: TRBV10-3; d_call: NA; clone_size: medium-sized; cdr3_nt: TGTGCCATCAGTGAGTCGCCCCCGGGGAACGAGCAGTACTTC; cdr3_aa: CAISESPPGNEQYF
j_call: TRBJ2-7; v_call: TRBV20-1; d_call: TRBD2; clone_size: many; cdr3_nt: TGCAGTGCTAGGGGCGGACTAGCCTTTTACGAGCAGTACTTC; cdr3_aa: CSARGGLAFYEQYF
j_call: TRBJ2-7; v_call: TRBV2; d_call: TRBD1; clone_size: many; cdr3_nt: TGTGCCACCCAACGGGGGACAGGGTCTCCTTGGGAGCAGTACTTC; cdr3_aa: CATQRGTGSPWEQYF
j_call: TRBJ2-3; v_call: TRBV7-2; d_call: NA; clone_size: many; cdr3_nt: TGTGCCAGCAGCTTAGGGGGGCGCACAGATACGCAGTATTTT; cdr3_aa: CASSLGGRTDTQYF
j_call: TRBJ1-1; v_call: TRBV4-1; d_call: NA; clone_size: many; cdr3_nt: TGCGCCAGCAGCCCCCGGGCGATGAACACTGAAGCTTTCTTT; cdr3_aa: CASSPRAMNTEAFF
j_call: TRBJ2-7; v_call: TRBV5-1; d_call: NA; clone_size: medium-sized; cdr3_nt: TGCGCCAGCAGCTTGGATACATACGAAAACTACGAGCAGTACTTC; cdr3_aa: CASSLDTYENYEQYF
j_call: TRBJ2-1; v_call: TRBV3-1; d_call: TRBD2; clone_size: many; cdr3_nt: TGTGCCAGCAGCCAAGTTGTAGCGGGAGGGCCTGGAGAGCAGTTCTTC; cdr3_aa: CASSQVVAGGPGEQFF
j_call: TRBJ2-7; v_call: TRBV10-3; d_call: NA; clone_size: many; cdr3_nt: TGTGCCATCAGTGACACTCCAGGGGGGACCTACGAGCAGTACTTC; cdr3_aa: CAISDTPGGTYEQYF
j_call: TRBJ2-1; v_call: TRBV7-2; d_call: NA; clone_size: many; cdr3_nt: TGTGCCAGCAGCTTAGGGGCAGGGCCCTACAATGAGCAGTTCTTC; cdr3_aa: CASSLGAGPYNEQFF
j_call: TRBJ1-2; v_call: TRBV5-5; d_call: NA; clone_size: large; cdr3_nt: TGTGCCAGCAGCTTTCTTTCTCCCGCCTACTATGGCTACACCTTC; cdr3_aa: CASSFLSPAYYGYTF
j_call: TRBJ2-7; v_call: TRBV9; d_call: NA; clone_size: NA; cdr3_nt: TGTGCCAGCAACGTAGGCCAGGCGCGCTACGAGCAGTACTTC; cdr3_aa: CASNVGQARYEQYF
j_call: TRBJ2-3; v_call: TRBV24-1; d_call: TRBD1; clone_size: many; cdr3_nt: TGTGCCACCAGTGATACCGGGACAGGGGGCAGAGGCACAGATACGCAGTATTTT; cdr3_aa: CATSDTGTGGRGTDTQYF
j_call: TRBJ2-2; v_call: TRBV7-8; d_call: TRBD2; clone_size: NA; cdr3_nt: TGTGCCAGCAGCTTAGGGAGGCTAGCGGGGAACTCTCACACCGGGGAGCTGTTTTTT; cdr3_aa: CASSLGRLAGNSHTGELFF
j_call: TRBJ1-5; v_call: TRBV6-2/TRBV6-3; d_call: NA; clone_size: NA; cdr3_nt: TGTGCCAGCAGTTACGGACGGGGGTCTTATAGCAATCAGCCCCAGCATTTT; cdr3_aa: CASSYGRGSYSNQPQHF
j_call: TRBJ2-7; v_call: TRBV6-2/TRBV6-3; d_call: TRBD1; clone_size: many; cdr3_nt: TGTGCCAGCAGAGATACAGGGGATAACGAGCAGTACTTC; cdr3_aa: CASRDTGDNEQYF
j_call: TRBJ2-1; v_call: TRBV5-1; d_call: TRBD2; clone_size: many; cdr3_nt: TGCGCCAGCAGCTGGGGGGGAGCGGGAGCCGAATACAATGAGCAGTTCTTC; cdr3_aa: CASSWGGAGAEYNEQFF
j_call: TRBJ2-1; v_call: TRBV5-1; d_call: TRBD1; clone_size: many; cdr3_nt: TGCGCCAGCAGCAGCCAACTTGGGACAGGGGGCAATGAGCAGTTCTTC; cdr3_aa: CASSSQLGTGGNEQFF
j_call: TRBJ1-1; v_call: TRBV7-3; d_call: NA; clone_size: many; cdr3_nt: TGTGCCAGCAGCATCCGACGATTCGGGGACACTGAAGCTTTCTTT; cdr3_aa: CASSIRRFGDTEAFF
j_call: TRBJ2-3; v_call: TRBV5-1; d_call: NA; clone_size: many; cdr3_nt: TGCGCCAGCAGCTTGGCCCAAAACAGAGATACGCAGTATTTT; cdr3_aa: CASSLAQNRDTQYF
j_call: TRBJ2-6; v_call: TRBV5-1; d_call: NA; clone_size: medium-sized; cdr3_nt: TGCGCCAGCAGCTTGGAGACTGGGGCCAACGTCCTGACTTTC; cdr3_aa: CASSLETGANVLTF
j_call: TRBJ1-3; v_call: TRBV6-6; d_call: NA; clone_size: many; cdr3_nt: TGTGCCAGCAGTTTACCCAGCCAGCGAAACACCATATATTTT; cdr3_aa: CASSLPSQRNTIYF
j_call: TRBJ1-5; v_call: TRBV6-1; d_call: NA; clone_size: NA; cdr3_nt: TGTACCAGCAGTGAAGCGGGACCCGTCCGAGCCCAGCATTTT; cdr3_aa: CTSSEAGPVRAQHF
j_call: TRBJ2-5; v_call: TRBV30; d_call: NA; clone_size: many; cdr3_nt: TGTGCCTGGAGTGGGGTCGGAAGGACTCTCCCGTGGGAGACCCAGTACTTC; cdr3_aa: CAWSGVGRTLPWETQYF
j_call: TRBJ2-2; v_call: TRBV25-1; d_call: TRBD1; clone_size: NA; cdr3_nt: TGTGCCAGCAGTACAGGGGGGTCGGACACCGGGGAGCTGTTTTTT; cdr3_aa: CASSTGGSDTGELFF
j_call: TRBJ2-7; v_call: TRBV7-9; d_call: NA; clone_size: many; cdr3_nt: TGTGCCAGCAGCTCGGGGGCAGGGGACTACGAGCAGTACTTC; cdr3_aa: CASSSGAGDYEQYF
j_call: TRBJ2-4; v_call: TRBV5-1; d_call: TRBD1; clone_size: many; cdr3_nt: TGCGCCAGCAGCGCCATAGAGGACAGGGGGCAAACCGGCATTCAGTACTTC; cdr3_aa: CASSAIEDRGQTGIQYF
j_call: TRBJ2-3; v_call: TRBV11-2; d_call: TRBD2; clone_size: many; cdr3_nt: TGTGCCAGCAGCTCCGCCGGGGGGGCTGGAGATACGCAGTATTTT; cdr3_aa: CASSSAGGAGDTQYF
j_call: TRBJ2-7; v_call: TRBV20-1; d_call: TRBD1; clone_size: many; cdr3_nt: TGCAGTGCTAGAGGGGGACAGGGCTACGAGCAGTACTTC; cdr3_aa: CSARGGQGYEQYF
j_call: TRBJ2-5; v_call: TRBV10-3; d_call: NA; clone_size: medium-sized; cdr3_nt: TGTGCCATCAGGGACGGACTTGGACAAGAGACCCAGTACTTC; cdr3_aa: CAIRDGLGQETQYF
j_call: TRBJ1-4; v_call: TRBV6-6; d_call: TRBD1; clone_size: NA; cdr3_nt: TGTGCCAGCAGCAAGGACAGGAGGCTGTTTTTT; cdr3_aa: CASSKDRRLFF
j_call: TRBJ2-7; v_call: TRBV9; d_call: NA; clone_size: few; cdr3_nt: TGTGCCAGCAGCCCTTCATGGGCCCTCTCCTACGAGCAGTACTTC; cdr3_aa: CASSPSWALSYEQYF
j_call: TRBJ1-5; v_call: TRBV29-1; d_call: NA; clone_size: once; cdr3_nt: TGCAGCGTCGGTGATCAGCCCCAGCATTTT; cdr3_aa: CSVGDQPQHF
j_call: TRBJ1-3; v_call: TRBV20-1; d_call: NA; clone_size: many; cdr3_nt: TGCAGTGCTAGAGATACTGGAAACACCATATATTTT; cdr3_aa: CSARDTGNTIYF
j_call: TRBJ2-1; v_call: TRBV6-2/TRBV6-3; d_call: TRBD2; clone_size: many; cdr3_nt: TGTGCCAGCACCCAGGGACTAGCAGGGAATGAGCAGTTCTTC; cdr3_aa: CASTQGLAGNEQFF
j_call: TRBJ2-1; v_call: TRBV6-5; d_call: NA; clone_size: many; cdr3_nt: TGTGCCGCGAGGGGGCGGGCGGGAAGCTCCTACAATGAGCAGTTCTTC; cdr3_aa: CAARGRAGSSYNEQFF
j_call: TRBJ2-7; v_call: TRBV18; d_call: NA; clone_size: many; cdr3_nt: TGTGCCAGCTCACCAACAAGAGCTGACGAGCAGTACTTC; cdr3_aa: CASSPTRADEQYF
j_call: TRBJ2-1; v_call: TRBV11-2; d_call: TRBD1; clone_size: many; cdr3_nt: TGTGCCAGCAGCCGATACAAGGGACAGGGAAACTACAATGAGCAGTTCTTC; cdr3_aa: CASSRYKGQGNYNEQFF
j_call: TRBJ2-7; v_call: TRBV7-9; d_call: NA; clone_size: many; cdr3_nt: TGTGCCAGCAGCTTAGGCGGGTTATACGAGCAGTACTTC; cdr3_aa: CASSLGGLYEQYF
j_call: TRBJ1-5; v_call: TRBV28; d_call: NA; clone_size: many; cdr3_nt: TGTGCCAGCAGCCCCCCCGGGAGTTATTCTAGCAATCAGCCCCAGCATTTT; cdr3_aa: CASSPPGSYSSNQPQHF
j_call: TRBJ2-1; v_call: TRBV29-1; d_call: NA; clone_size: NA; cdr3_nt: TGCAGCGTTGGTAGGGGACCGACTTACAATGAGCAGTTCTTC; cdr3_aa: CSVGRGPTYNEQFF
j_call: TRBJ2-7; v_call: TRBV11-1; d_call: TRBD2; clone_size: many; cdr3_nt: TGTGCCAGCAGCCCCACTAGCGGGAGATCCCACGAGCAGTACTTC; cdr3_aa: CASSPTSGRSHEQYF
j_call: TRBJ2-4; v_call: TRBV28; d_call: NA; clone_size: NA; cdr3_nt: TGTGCCAGCAGTTTATTGACATTGTACTATAAAAACATTCAGTACTTC; cdr3_aa: CASSLLTLYYKNIQYF
j_call: TRBJ1-2; v_call: TRBV5-1; d_call: TRBD1; clone_size: many; cdr3_nt: TGCGCCAGCAGCCTGGGACAGGGGCGCACTTATGGCTACACCTTC; cdr3_aa: CASSLGQGRTYGYTF
j_call: TRBJ2-3; v_call: TRBV5-1; d_call: TRBD2; clone_size: many; cdr3_nt: TGCGCCAGCAGCTTCGCGACTAGCAGGGTCACAGATACGCAGTATTTT; cdr3_aa: CASSFATSRVTDTQYF
j_call: TRBJ1-1; v_call: TRBV4-2; d_call: TRBD1; clone_size: many; cdr3_nt: TGTGCCAGCAGCCAAGATTGGACAGGAGAGACTGAAGCTTTCTTT; cdr3_aa: CASSQDWTGETEAFF